A selection of T cell receptor beta chains follows, all from one sample in a study of T cells in Graves' hyperthyroidism and ophthalmopathy. MiXCR, run by TCRdb on the multiplex PCR reads, gives a single entry per CDR3 protein. The sample includes hundreds of thousands of distinct CDR3 sequences, roughly a sixth of them seen just once. Sequencing was performed on blood. The receptors were sampled from a woman in her fifties or sixties with Graves' hyperthyroidism that later progressed to Graves' ophthalmopathy. CDR3s include the opening cysteine and the closing phenylalanine or tryptophan. D genes are given only for firm matches. Size is omitted from some rows. Given values are once, few, many or a class for expanded clones.

CDR3 protein	CDR3 DNA	J gene	V gene	clone size	D gene
CAFKKGYNSPLHF	TGTGCCTTCAAAAAGGGCTATAATTCACCCCTCCACTTT	TRBJ1-6	TRBV30	-	-
CASSLDSTGAYEQYF	TGTGCCAGCAGCTTAGATAGCACTGGAGCCTACGAGCAGTACTTC	TRBJ2-7	TRBV11-2	many	-
CASSPDPASAQFF	TGTGCCAGCAGCCCGGACCCGGCTAGCGCGCAGTTCTTC	TRBJ2-1	TRBV3-1	many	-
CASSYMIDTDTQYF	TGTGCCAGCAGCTACATGATTGACACAGATACGCAGTATTTT	TRBJ2-3	TRBV25-1	-	-
CASSQDFTVSSLHF	TGTGCCAGCAGCCAAGATTTCACAGTTTCCTCCCTCCACTTT	TRBJ1-6	TRBV4-2	few	-
CASSVEGLNTEAFF	TGTGCCAGCAGCGTAGAGGGCTTGAACACTGAAGCTTTCTTT	TRBJ1-1	TRBV9	many	-
CASSSRRYNQPQHF	TGTGCCAGCAGTTCCCGACGATACAATCAGCCCCAGCATTTT	TRBJ1-5	TRBV28	many	-
CASSVDPRPPNEKLFF	TGTGCCAGCAGCGTAGACCCCCGGCCCCCTAATGAAAAACTGTTTTTT	TRBJ1-4	TRBV9	few	-
CASSLLTSGGDHNIQYF	TGTGCCAGCAGCCTACTGACTAGCGGGGGGGACCATAACATTCAGTACTTC	TRBJ2-4	TRBV5-1	-	TRBD2
CASSSYGAYEQYF	TGTGCCAGCAGCTCCTACGGGGCCTACGAGCAGTACTTC	TRBJ2-7	TRBV9	many	-
CASSPGSYNEQFF	TGTGCCAGCAGTCCGGGCTCCTACAATGAGCAGTTCTTC	TRBJ2-1	TRBV9	many	-
CASSQIDRGVYEQYF	TGTGCCAGCAGCCAGATAGACAGGGGAGTCTACGAGCAGTACTTC	TRBJ2-7	TRBV3-1	many	TRBD1
CARARPGKLCGNQPQHF	TGTGCCAGAGCACGCCCCGGGAAACTATGTGGCAATCAGCCCCAGCATTTT	TRBJ1-5	TRBV9	few	-
CASSSPGVNTGELFF	TGCGCCAGCTCATCTCCGGGGGTCAACACCGGGGAGCTGTTTTTT	TRBJ2-2	TRBV4-1	-	-
CASGPRGGANQPQHF	TGTGCTAGTGGTCCCCGGGGGGGGGCCAATCAGCCCCAGCATTTT	TRBJ1-5	TRBV12-5	-	-
CASSIGGARTEAFF	TGTGCCAGTAGTATTGGCGGAGCTCGGACTGAAGCTTTCTTT	TRBJ1-1	TRBV19	few	-
CASSLGGVSGNTIYF	TGTGCCAGCAGCTTAGGGGGGGTCTCGGGAAACACCATATATTTT	TRBJ1-3	TRBV7-8	many	-
CASSLRTGSYGYTF	TGTGCCAGCAGCTTACGGACAGGGAGCTATGGCTACACCTTC	TRBJ1-2	TRBV7-8	many	TRBD1
CSARQGRTEAFF	TGCAGTGCTAGACAGGGTAGGACTGAAGCTTTCTTT	TRBJ1-1	TRBV20-1	many	-
CASSRRTGRTDTQYF	TGTGCCAGCAGCCGTAGGACAGGACGCACAGATACGCAGTATTTT	TRBJ2-3	TRBV5-8	few	TRBD1
CASLDGGQRGNYGYTF	TGTGCCAGCCTCGACGGGGGGCAGAGGGGAAACTATGGCTACACCTTC	TRBJ1-2	TRBV2	many	-
CASKGGTGIQPQHF	TGTGCCAGCAAAGGCGGGACAGGGATTCAGCCCCAGCATTTT	TRBJ1-5	TRBV2	-	TRBD1
CASSQVIRLAGENTGELFF	TGTGCCAGCAGCCAAGTAATCCGACTAGCGGGGGAGAACACCGGGGAGCTGTTTTTT	TRBJ2-2	TRBV4-2	-	TRBD2
CASSAPGGGGEKLFF	TGTGCCAGCAGCGCGCCCGGGGGGGGTGGCGAAAAACTGTTTTTT	TRBJ1-4	TRBV7-9	-	-
CASSAGGETEAFF	TGCGCCAGCAGCGCAGGGGGCGAGACTGAAGCTTTCTTT	TRBJ1-1	TRBV5-1	many	TRBD1
CASSQDTGRTGELFF	TGTGCCAGCAGCCAAGATACCGGGAGAACCGGGGAGCTGTTTTTT	TRBJ2-2	TRBV14	-	-
CASSSNRGQETQYF	TGTGCCAGCAGCTCAAACAGGGGCCAAGAGACCCAGTACTTC	TRBJ2-5	TRBV5-5	-	TRBD1
CASNRDGTYEQYF	TGCGCCAGCAACCGGGACGGAACCTACGAGCAGTACTTC	TRBJ2-7	TRBV5-1	few	-
CASRHTGFGTEAFF	TGTGCCAGTAGACACACAGGGTTTGGTACTGAAGCTTTCTTT	TRBJ1-1	TRBV19	few	-
CASSYAKGYEQYF	TGTGCCAGCAGTTACGCGAAAGGGTACGAGCAGTACTTC	TRBJ2-7	TRBV6-5	-	-
CSATLGTGSTIYF	TGCAGCGCCACATTGGGGACAGGAAGTACCATATATTTT	TRBJ1-3	TRBV29-1	-	TRBD1
CASNYGGPGNTIYF	TGCGCCAGCAACTATGGGGGCCCTGGAAACACCATATATTTT	TRBJ1-3	TRBV5-1	few	-
CASSTGQGQPQHF	TGTGCCAGCTCGACAGGGCAAGGTCAGCCCCAGCATTTT	TRBJ1-5	TRBV11-2	-	TRBD1
CASSDLPTSYEQYF	TGTGCCAGCAGTGACCTGCCCACATCCTACGAGCAGTACTTC	TRBJ2-7	TRBV2	many	-
CASSGPDNSGNTIYF	TGTGCCAGCAGCGGTCCCGACAACTCTGGAAACACCATATATTTT	TRBJ1-3	TRBV7-2	many	-
CASSYSGREETQYF	TGTGCCAGCAGTTACTCTGGTCGGGAAGAGACCCAGTACTTC	TRBJ2-5	TRBV6-6	many	-
CSALGQGTDTQYF	TGCAGTGCTCTGGGACAGGGCACAGATACGCAGTATTTT	TRBJ2-3	TRBV20-1	few	TRBD1
CASSVASGGTGELFF	TGTGCCAGCAGCGTAGCTAGCGGGGGGACCGGGGAGCTGTTTTTT	TRBJ2-2	TRBV9	-	TRBD2
CASSEGQGLYEQCF	TGCGCCAGCAGCGAGGGACAGGGGCTCTACGAGCAGTGCTTC	TRBJ2-7	TRBV5-1	-	TRBD1
CASRRPSGGAQDTQYF	TGTGCCAGCAGGCGCCCTAGCGGGGGGGCCCAAGATACGCAGTATTTT	TRBJ2-3	TRBV2	many	TRBD2
CASRPTGTNTEAFF	TGCGCCAGCAGGCCTACAGGGACGAACACTGAAGCTTTCTTT	TRBJ1-1	TRBV4-1	-	-
CSVEEGGTANTGELFF	TGCAGCGTTGAAGAGGGGGGTACAGCAAACACCGGGGAGCTGTTTTTT	TRBJ2-2	TRBV29-1	-	-
CASSPTGQGGTGELFF	TGTGCCAGCAGTCCTACTGGACAGGGAGGCACCGGGGAGCTGTTTTTT	TRBJ2-2	TRBV12-3/TRBV12-4	many	TRBD1
CASSLAREGELFF	TGTGCCAGCAGTTTGGCGAGGGAAGGGGAGCTGTTTTTT	TRBJ2-2	TRBV12-3/TRBV12-4	many	-
CASGYPSRETEWQPQHF	TGTGCTAGTGGTTACCCTAGCCGGGAAACAGAATGGCAGCCCCAGCATTTT	TRBJ1-5	TRBV12-5	-	-
CSAITGVNTGELFF	TGCAGTGCCATAACAGGGGTTAACACCGGGGAGCTGTTTTTT	TRBJ2-2	TRBV20-1	-	TRBD1
CASSSRTGELAFF	TGTGCCAGCAGTTCCCGGACAGGGGAACTCGCTTTCTTT	TRBJ1-1	TRBV6-1	many	TRBD1
CASSSSGAGESYEQYF	TGCGCCAGCAGCTCCTCAGGGGCGGGGGAGTCCTACGAGCAGTACTTC	TRBJ2-7	TRBV5-1	many	-
CASWVAPGHTGELFF	TGTGCCAGCTGGGTGGCTCCTGGTCACACCGGGGAGCTGTTTTTT	TRBJ2-2	TRBV6-5	few	-
CATSRDRGTGAEKLFF	TGTGCCACCAGCAGAGATCGAGGGACAGGGGCCGAAAAACTGTTTTTT	TRBJ1-4	TRBV15	many	TRBD1
CASRSIAGVTETQYF	TGCGCCAGCAGATCTATAGCGGGGGTGACTGAGACCCAGTACTTC	TRBJ2-5	TRBV5-1	-	TRBD2
CASTDSYNEQFF	TGTGCCAGTACTGACAGTTACAATGAGCAGTTCTTC	TRBJ2-1	TRBV19	-	-
CSAQDLTGELFF	TGCAGTGCTCAGGATCTCACCGGGGAGCTGTTTTTT	TRBJ2-2	TRBV20-1	-	-
CASSLDVGSYNEQFF	TGTGCCAGCAGCCTCGACGTAGGGAGTTACAATGAGCAGTTCTTC	TRBJ2-1	TRBV7-9	few	-
CATTRRGNTEAFF	TGTGCCACCACCCGGAGAGGGAACACTGAAGCTTTCTTT	TRBJ1-1	TRBV6-1	many	-
CASSAPILGTVQRDEQYF	TGTGCCAGCAGTGCACCGATTCTCGGGACAGTCCAGCGGGACGAGCAGTACTTC	TRBJ2-7	TRBV6-4	few	-
CAGTEDRPNSPLHF	TGTGCCGGGACTGAGGACAGGCCCAATTCACCCCTCCACTTT	TRBJ1-6	TRBV6-1	few	TRBD1
CASSANPGQSLPGNTEAFF	TGCGCCAGCAGCGCGAACCCGGGACAGAGTCTCCCTGGGAACACTGAAGCTTTCTTT	TRBJ1-1	TRBV5-1	-	TRBD1